This T cell receptor (beta chain) was obtained from a study of blood T cells in healthy people across ages. Findings of the study overall: The CMV status of each donor remained undetermined, and this could have confounded shifts in expanded clonotypes.

Alongside a J-beta primer mix, a sample-barcoded 5' primer served in a second PCR lasting about 6 to 11 cycles. TCRdb re-called the 5' RACE reads through MiXCR, storing one row per CDR3 protein. The top ten hold approximately 14% of the sample, which has around 1.1 million distinct CDR3 sequences, around two fifths seen once. Of note for this clonotype: Its matching antigen is unknown.

The CDR3 is made up of 14 amino acids. V lost 1 base, J lost 7 bases, and 12 bases lay in between. Germline CDR1 is SGHAT and CDR2 is FQNNGV. This sequence originates from a man aged 18 to 30 in good health. The sequenced material came from blood. The chain recombines TRBV11-2 with TRBJ2-3, with unresolved D. DNA of the CDR3: TGTGCCAGCAGCTTAGCCCGTTCGTCGAATACGCAGTATTTT. This gives the protein CASSLARSSNTQYF.